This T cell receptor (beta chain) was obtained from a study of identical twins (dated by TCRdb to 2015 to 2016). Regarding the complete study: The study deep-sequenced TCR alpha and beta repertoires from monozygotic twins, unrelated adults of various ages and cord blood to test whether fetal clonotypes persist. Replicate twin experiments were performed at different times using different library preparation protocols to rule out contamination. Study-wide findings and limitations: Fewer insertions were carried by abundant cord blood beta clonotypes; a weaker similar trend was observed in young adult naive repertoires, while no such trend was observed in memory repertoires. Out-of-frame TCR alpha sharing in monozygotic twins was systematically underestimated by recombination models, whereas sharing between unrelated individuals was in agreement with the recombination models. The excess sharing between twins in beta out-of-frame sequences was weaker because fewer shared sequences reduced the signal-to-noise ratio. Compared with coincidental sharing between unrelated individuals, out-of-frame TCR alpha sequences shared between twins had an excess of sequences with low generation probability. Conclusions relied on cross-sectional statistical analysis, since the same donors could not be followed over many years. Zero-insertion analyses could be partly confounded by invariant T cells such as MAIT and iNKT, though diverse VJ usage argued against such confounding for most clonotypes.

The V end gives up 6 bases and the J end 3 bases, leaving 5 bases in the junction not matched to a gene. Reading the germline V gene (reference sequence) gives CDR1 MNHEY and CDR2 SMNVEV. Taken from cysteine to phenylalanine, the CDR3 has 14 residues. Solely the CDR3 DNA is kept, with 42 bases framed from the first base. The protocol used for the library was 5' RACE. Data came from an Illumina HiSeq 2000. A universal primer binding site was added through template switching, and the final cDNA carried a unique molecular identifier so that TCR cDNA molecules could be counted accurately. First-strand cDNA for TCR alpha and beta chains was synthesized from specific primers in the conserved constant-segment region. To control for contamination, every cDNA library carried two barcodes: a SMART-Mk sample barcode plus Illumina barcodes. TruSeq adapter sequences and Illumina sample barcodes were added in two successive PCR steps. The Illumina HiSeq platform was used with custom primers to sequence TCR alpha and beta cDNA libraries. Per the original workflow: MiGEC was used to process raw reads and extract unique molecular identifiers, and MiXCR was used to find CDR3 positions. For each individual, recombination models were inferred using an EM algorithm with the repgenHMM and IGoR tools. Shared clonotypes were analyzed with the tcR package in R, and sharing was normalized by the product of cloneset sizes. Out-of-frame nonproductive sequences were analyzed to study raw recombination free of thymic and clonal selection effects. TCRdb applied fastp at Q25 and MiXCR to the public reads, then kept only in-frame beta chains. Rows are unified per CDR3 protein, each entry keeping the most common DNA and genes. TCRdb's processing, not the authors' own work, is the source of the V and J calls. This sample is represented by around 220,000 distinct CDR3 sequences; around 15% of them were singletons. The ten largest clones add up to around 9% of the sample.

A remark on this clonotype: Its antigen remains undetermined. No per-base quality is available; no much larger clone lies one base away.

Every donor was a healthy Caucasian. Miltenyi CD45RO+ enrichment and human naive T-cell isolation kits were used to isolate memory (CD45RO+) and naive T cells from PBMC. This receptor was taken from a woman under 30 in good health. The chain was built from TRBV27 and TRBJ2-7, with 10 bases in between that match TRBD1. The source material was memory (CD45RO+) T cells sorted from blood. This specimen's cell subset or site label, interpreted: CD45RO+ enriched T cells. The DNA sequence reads TGTGCCAGCAGGAACGGACAGGGGGTCTACGAGCAGTACTTC. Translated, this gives CASRNGQGVYEQYF.